The 27 T cell receptor beta chains below all came from one sample that was sequenced in a study of T cell responses to AZD1222 COVID-19 vaccine. Sequencing used immunoSEQ multiplex PCR; TCRdb keeps in-frame clones, though not all of them. Altogether around 130,000 clones are present, about 91% being singletons, with the ten largest covering about 1.9%. Sample: peripheral blood, taken 28 days after the second AZD1222 dose. Receptors were obtained from an adult who received the AZD1222 COVID-19 vaccine.

V usage is TRBV4-1 and J usage is TRBJ2-6, with D perhaps assigned TRBD1 or TRBD2 (7 bases each). Trimming cost V 1 base and J 1 base, with 14 bases left between them. CDR3 size: 18 residues. Per germline, CDR1 MGHRA and CDR2 YSYEKL. As DNA, the CDR3 is TGCGCCAGCAGCCAAGGGGAGGGGGCGCGGTCTGGGGCCAACGTCCTGACTTTC. Residues: CASSQGEGARSGANVLTF.

The chain couples TRBV11-2 to TRBJ2-7; 10 bases are shared with TRBD2. CDR1 is SGHAT, CDR2 FQNNGV, per germline. There are 15 residues in the CDR3. Trimming removed 1 base from V and 7 bases from J; junction bases left unmatched: 7. The CDR3 sequence is CASSLASGGPLEQYF. The CDR3 coding sequence is TGTGCCAGCAGCTTAGCTAGCGGGGGCCCTTTGGAGCAGTACTTC.

The V call is TRBV5-1, the J call TRBJ1-6, with TRBD1 as a possible D gene (6 bases). This CDR3 contains 15 residues. The germline V gene encodes CDR1 SGHRS and CDR2 YFSETQ. Trimming pared 0 bases from V and 5 bases from J, leaving 9 bases between. The CDR3 reads CASSLGQADNSPLHF. The CDR3 DNA follows: TGCGCCAGCAGCTTGGGACAGGCAGATAATTCACCCCTCCACTTT.

This chain joins TRBV7-2 and TRBJ1-2, with 7 bases matching TRBD1. The germline V gene has CDR1 SGHTA and CDR2 FQGNSA. The V segment lost 5 bases and the J segment 0 bases; nucleotides outside the gene matches: 3. The CDR3 consists of 14 residues. CDR3 in DNA: TGTGCCAGCAGCCCGGGACAGCCTAACTATGGCTACACCTTC. Its protein product is CASSPGQPNYGYTF.

CDR3 nucleotides: TGTGCCAGCAGTGAAATAGGCGAGGGCGGAACTGAAGCTTTCTTT. It codes for CASSEIGEGGTEAFF. The chain uses TRBV6-1 and TRBJ1-1; no definite D call. The germline V gene has CDR1 MNHNS and CDR2 SASEGT. This CDR3 spans 15 amino acids. Trimming took 2 bases from V and 5 from J, leaving 15 bases between them.

The chain is built from TRBV5-6 and TRBJ2-2, with D perhaps TRBD2 (6 bases). The CDR3 covers 17 residues. Germline V gene data show CDR1 as SGHDT and CDR2 as YYEEEE. Trimming removed 2 bases at V and 5 bases at J, with 19 bases between. The CDR3 here is CASSFPGGLKGTGELFF. The CDR3 DNA reads TGTGCCAGCAGCTTCCCCGGGGGACTTAAGGGGACCGGGGAGCTGTTTTTT.

The gene calls are TRBV3-1 (or the pseudogene TRBV3-2) and TRBJ2-5, with 15 bases identical to TRBD2. The CDR3 sequence is 20 residues long. Germline CDR1 and CDR2: LGHDT and YNNKEL (reference sequence). The junction had 14 bases not matched to a gene; V was cut back by 4 bases and J by 2 bases. The CDR3 DNA reads as TGTGCCAGCAGCCGCTCCCCGGGACTAGCGGGAGGAGGGACACAAGAGACCCAGTACTTC. It specifies CASSRSPGLAGGGTQETQYF.

The chain combines TRBV5-1 with TRBJ2-5; D unresolved. Trimming cost V 1 base and J 4 bases, with 8 bases left between them. CDR1 and CDR2 (germline): SGHRS, YFSETQ. The CDR3 totals 13 residues. The DNA for the CDR3 is TGCGCCAGCAGCTTGCAGTCTGGAGAGACCCAGTACTTC. As protein: CASSLQSGETQYF.

The chain employs TRBV24-1 and TRBJ2-7; the D gene is possibly TRBD2 (7 bases). V lost 2 bases, J lost 2 bases, and 15 bases lay in between. The CDR3 extends over 16 amino acids. CDR1 is KGHDR, CDR2 SFDVKD, per germline. The CDR3 DNA reads TGTGCCACCAGTGATTGGGGAAGGGGGGGGACCTACGAGCAGTACGTC. Translated: CATSDWGRGGTYEQYV.

V and J are TRBV27 and TRBJ2-3; D remains ambiguous. In germline, CDR1 is MNHEY, CDR2 SMNVEV (reference sequence). This CDR3 comprises 14 residues. The V gene lost 1 base and the J gene lost 1 base, with 6 bases spanning the gap. The CDR3 loop is CASSLWWGTDTQYF. The CDR3 DNA sequence: TGTGCCAGCAGTTTATGGTGGGGCACAGATACGCAGTATTTT.

The chain recombines TRBV7-8 with TRBJ1-5, with D perhaps TRBD1 (6 bases). The ends were cut back, 5 bases at V and 0 bases at J, with 11 bases in the middle. The CDR3 contains 15 residues. Per the germline V gene, CDR1 is SGHVS and CDR2 is FQNEAQ. The CDR3 DNA reads as TGTGCCAGCAGCAGGGGGTTTAATAGCAATCAGCCCCAGCATTTT. Its protein is CASSRGFNSNQPQHF.

The chain recombines TRBV25-1 with TRBJ1-2; 8 bases align to TRBD1. V trimming: 6 bases; J trimming: 8 bases; junction bases outside the gene matches: 8. The germline CDR1 and CDR2 sequences are MGHDK and SYGVNS. The CDR3 is 13 amino acids. The CDR3 region is CASSTTGEGGYTF. The CDR3 DNA is TGTGCCAGCAGCACGACAGGGGAGGGCGGCTACACCTTC.

This clone was observed once. V usage is TRBV19 and J usage is TRBJ1-1; the D gene is possibly TRBD1 (5 bases). V lost 3 bases and J 1 base, leaving 9 bases between the germline ends. The CDR3 runs to 14 residues. The germline V gene encodes CDR1 LNHDA and CDR2 SQIVND (reference sequence). The CDR3 DNA follows: TGTGCCAGTAGTATCTGGGGACCGAACACTGAAGCTTTCTTT. Its protein is CASSIWGPNTEAFF.

This clone was detected only once. The chain uses TRBV7-6 and TRBJ2-5; a weak D match, TRBD2 (6 bases). V shed 4 bases and J shed 5 bases, with 11 bases lying between them. Per the germline V gene, CDR1 is SGHVS and CDR2 is FNYEAQ. The CDR3 totals 13 residues. DNA of the CDR3: TGTGCCAGCAGCTCCAATCTAGCGGAGACCCAGTACTTC. Its protein is CASSSNLAETQYF.

The chain employs TRBV11-2 and TRBJ2-1, with 7 bases matching TRBD1. V gave up 1 base and J gave up 13 bases; unmatched junction bases: 10. Germline assignment: CDR1 SGHAT and CDR2 FQNNGV. This CDR3 comprises 14 residues. This chain's CDR3 is CASSLGTLGGAQFF. DNA of the CDR3: TGTGCCAGCAGCTTAGGGACATTAGGGGGCGCTCAGTTCTTC.

This clone was picked up one time. The genes are TRBV20-1 and TRBJ2-7; D gene uncertain. CDR3 length: 12 amino acids. Between the trimmed V and J ends, which lost 3 bases and 3 bases, there was a span of 9 bases. The V gene's germline CDR1 is DFQATT and CDR2 SNEGSKA (reference sequence). Here the CDR3 DNA reads TGCAGTGCTAGTAGGTCAGGCTACGAGCAGTACGTC. Its protein product is CSASRSGYEQYV.

The DNA of the CDR3 is TGTGCCAGCAGCTTAGGGGGAAGTTTCAATGAGCAGTTCTTC. It translates to CASSLGGSFNEQFF. The rearrangement uses TRBV11-3 and TRBJ2-1, with D hard to call. The length of the CDR3 is 14 residues. Trimming took off 1 base at V and 6 bases at J, with 10 bases between the two ends. Germline CDR1 SGHNT, CDR2 YENEEA. Full variable domain (missing parts from reference TRBV11-3 and TRBJ2-1): EAGVVQSPRYKIIEKKQPVAFWCNPISGHNTLYWYLQNLGQGPELLIRYENEEAVDDSQLPKDRFSAERLKGVDSTLKIQPAELGDSAVYLCASSLGGSFNEQFFGPGTRLTVL.

This chain connects TRBV12-5 to TRBJ2-7; weak D call: TRBD1 (5 bases). CDR1 LGHNT and CDR2 FRNRAP come from the germline V gene. V was cut by 7 bases and J by 0 bases, with 13 bases left in between. The CDR3 has 14 residues. DNA for the CDR3: TGTGCTAGTGCCCTAGGCGGACACTCCTACGAGCAGTACTTC. Its protein is CASALGGHSYEQYF.

The V call is TRBV6-6, the J call TRBJ1-1, with 8 bases identical to TRBD1. This CDR3 comprises 15 residues. The V segment lost 2 bases and the J segment 2 bases; nucleotides outside the gene matches: 4. Germline CDR1 is MNHNY and CDR2 is SVGAGI (reference sequence). The chain's CDR3 is CASSYPQGANTEAFF. CDR3 nucleotide sequence: TGTGCCAGCAGTTACCCCCAGGGGGCTAACACTGAAGCTTTCTTT.

The rearrangement uses TRBV29-1 and TRBJ1-1, with a possible D match to TRBD1 (5 bases). Trimming left V 5 bases short and J 0 bases short, with 16 bases between. The CDR3 is 15 residues long. Germline lookup yields CDR1 SQVTM and CDR2 ANQGSEA. CDR3 sequence: CSVQTASPLNTEAFF. CDR3 sequence (DNA): TGCAGCGTTCAGACAGCTTCTCCCTTGAACACTGAAGCTTTCTTT.

V is TRBV30 and J is TRBJ2-7; TRBD2 matches 11 bases. This CDR3 has 16 residues. Germline V gene sequence: CDR1 GTSNPN, CDR2 SVGIG (reference sequence). Germline trimming cut 1 base from V and 0 bases from J; bases unmatched to any gene: 5. CDR3 protein: CAWSGRLAGHSYEQYF. The CDR3 bases are TGTGCCTGGAGTGGGAGACTAGCGGGGCACTCCTACGAGCAGTACTTC.

The chain links TRBV30 to TRBJ2-6, with D possibly matching TRBD2 (6 bases). CDR3 size: 16 residues. Germline values: CDR1 GTSNPN, CDR2 SVGIG (reference sequence). Trimming removed 3 bases at V and 1 base at J, with 13 bases between. In DNA, the CDR3 is TGTGCCTGGAGGGCGGAGGGCAGGTCTGGGGCCAACGTCCTGACTTTC. The encoded protein is CAWRAEGRSGANVLTF.

The chain has TRBV28 and TRBJ1-6; 7 nucleotides match TRBD1. CDR3 size: 12 residues. J was trimmed by 14 bases and V by 8 bases; bases with no gene match: 9. The germline gives CDR1 MDHEN, CDR2 SYDVKM. The CDR3 protein is CASWDSNKSLHF. The DNA for the CDR3 is TGTGCCAGCTGGGACAGTAATAAGTCCCTCCACTTT.

The chain uses TRBV7-9 and TRBJ1-4; D call uncertain. The CDR3 spans 13 residues. Trimming shortened V by 7 bases and J by 7 bases, and 13 bases separated the two germline ends. Germline CDR1 and CDR2: SEHNR and FQNEAQ (reference sequence). The CDR3 spells CASTLRRAEKLFF. CDR3 coding DNA: TGTGCCAGCACTCTTCGACGGGCTGAAAAACTGTTTTTT.

The chain carries TRBV12-3 or TRBV12-4 and TRBJ1-1; D ambiguous. This CDR3 spans 13 amino acids. V lost 3 bases and J lost 1, with 6 bases in between. CDR3 loop: CASSLSANTEAFF. CDR3 nucleotides: TGTGCCAGCAGTTTGTCGGCGAACACTGAAGCTTTCTTT.

The rearrangement joins TRBV5-1 to TRBJ1-1; D might be TRBD1 (6 bases). This CDR3 comprises 14 residues. Germline V lookup: CDR1 SGHRS, CDR2 YFSETQ. Trimming took 4 bases from V and 3 from J, leaving 13 bases between them. CDR3 nucleotide sequence: TGCGCCAGCAGCCAGGACAGCGGAGACACTGAAGCTTTCTTT. Its translation: CASSQDSGDTEAFF. The full variable domain, with the rest looked up from reference TRBV5-1 and TRBJ1-1, is KAGVTQTPRYLIKTRGQQVTLSCSPISGHRSVSWYQQTPGQGLQFLFEYFSETQRNKGNFPGRFSGRQFSNSRSEMNVSTLELGDSALYLCASSQDSGDTEAFFGQGTRLTVV.

The rearrangement joins TRBV11-2 to TRBJ2-1; 9 nucleotides match TRBD2. In germline, CDR1 is SGHAT, CDR2 FQNNGV. The ends lost 3 bases at V and 3 bases at J; junction bases unmatched: 6. There are 16 residues in the CDR3. The CDR3 region has the DNA TGTGCCAGCAGCTTGAGACTAGCGGAGAACTACAATGAGCAGTTCTTC. It is translated as CASSLRLAENYNEQFF.